Below are 23 T cell receptor beta chains sequenced from a single sample in a study of control samples from healthy donors and cancer patients. TCRdb keeps only in-frame clones here, not all; method: immunoSEQ multiplex PCR. The sample has approximately 100,000 clones; roughly 89% are singletons. The source material was blood. These receptors originate from a human donor in good health. The donor label of this sample is uncertain.

The chain links TRBV30 to TRBJ1-6; D is ambiguous. The CDR3 has 16 residues. Looked up from germline, CDR1 is GTSNPN and CDR2 is SVGIG (reference sequence). Trimming cost V 3 bases and J 0 bases, with 12 bases left between them. The CDR3 coding sequence is TGTGCCTGGAGCAACAAAGTCTTCTCCTATAATTCACCCCTCCACTTT. Translation gives CAWSNKVFSYNSPLHF.

This chain connects TRBV30 to TRBJ1-4, with TRBD1 matching over 7 bases. The CDR3 is 13 amino acids. Germline V lookup: CDR1 GTSNPN, CDR2 SVGIG (reference sequence). V lost 6 bases and J lost 8; bases outside the gene matches: 9. The CDR3: CACTGVAKEKLFF. CDR3 coding DNA: TGTGCCTGTACAGGGGTGGCGAAAGAAAAACTGTTTTTT.

The V call is TRBV19, the J call TRBJ2-2; no clear D gene. Trimming pared 7 bases from V and 2 bases from J, leaving 5 bases between. The CDR3 has 12 residues. From germline, CDR1 is LNHDA and CDR2 SQIVND (reference sequence). CDR3: CASMANTGELFF. CDR3 nucleotide sequence: TGTGCCAGTATGGCCAACACCGGGGAGCTGTTTTTT.

This chain links TRBV20-1 with TRBJ2-4; 8 bases are a match to TRBD2. CDR3 size: 11 residues. Per germline, CDR1 DFQATT and CDR2 SNEGSKA (reference sequence). V lost 6 bases, J lost 7 bases, and 2 bases stayed unmatched. In DNA form, the CDR3 reads TGCAGTGCCCGGGAGGGGAACATTCAGTACTTC. Translation: CSAREGNIQYF.

This chain connects TRBV6-2 or TRBV6-3 to TRBJ1-5, with 9 nucleotides matching TRBD1. Per germline, CDR1 MNHEY and CDR2 SVGEGT. The CDR3 length is 14 residues. Trimming took 5 bases from V and 3 from J; bases not matched to a gene: 2. The CDR3 nucleotides are TGTGCCAGCAGTGGACAGGGGTACAATCAGCCCCAGCATTTT. Protein product: CASSGQGYNQPQHF.

The CDR3 sequence: CASSAAGKNNEQFF. The CDR3 DNA sequence: TGCGCCAGCAGCGCGGCCGGGAAGAACAATGAGCAGTTCTTC. V is TRBV5-1 and J is TRBJ2-1, with a tentative D call TRBD2 (5 bases). Germline loops: CDR1 SGHRS, CDR2 YFSETQ. This CDR3 has 14 residues. V lost 4 bases, J lost 5 bases, and 13 bases lay in between.

The chain links TRBV5-1 to TRBJ1-1; maybe TRBD1 (6 bases). Germline values: CDR1 SGHRS, CDR2 YFSETQ. The CDR3 totals 13 residues. V gave up 4 bases and J gave up 9 bases, with 16 bases separating them. CDR3 bases: TGCGCCAGCAGCACCGGACAGCAGGCTAAAGCTTTCTTT. Protein sequence: CASSTGQQAKAFF.

This clone has just a few counts. The chain combines TRBV2 with TRBJ2-5; D is undetermined. This CDR3 has 13 amino acids. V was shortened by 4 bases and J by 4 bases, with 10 bases between the two germline ends. Germline-derived CDR1 and CDR2 are SNHLY and FYNNEI. The CDR3 spells CASSGAERETQYF. The CDR3 DNA sequence: TGTGCCAGCAGTGGTGCGGAGCGAGAGACCCAGTACTTC.

The chain uses TRBV19 and TRBJ2-1, with D perhaps matching TRBD2 (6 bases). V lost 11 bases to trimming and J lost 7 bases, with 21 bases between them. This CDR3 is built from 14 residues. Germline assignment: CDR1 LNHDA and CDR2 SQIVND (reference sequence). CDR3 amino acids: CASKRGIQVNEQFF. CDR3 DNA: TGTGCCTCAAAACGGGGGATTCAAGTTAATGAGCAGTTCTTC. The variable domain in full, completed from reference TRBV19 and TRBJ2-1, reads DGGITQSPKYLFRKEGQNVTLSCEQNLNHDAMYWYRQDPGQGLRLIYYSQIVNDFQKGDIAEGYSVSREKKESFPLTVTSAQKNPTAFYLCASKRGIQVNEQFFGPGTRLTVL.

The J gene is TRBJ1-6, the V gene TRBV2; possibly TRBD1 for D (5 bases). Germline V gene lookup returns CDR1 SNHLY and CDR2 FYNNEI. Trimming took off 2 bases at V and 7 bases at J, with 12 bases between the two ends. The CDR3 is 15 residues long. Here the CDR3 DNA reads TGTGCCAGCAGTGAAACAAAGGGGCAAAATTCACCCCTCCACTTT. The encoded protein is CASSETKGQNSPLHF.

This clone has more than one count but fewer than ten. V usage is TRBV7-6 and J usage is TRBJ1-5; 10 bases line up with TRBD1. There are 15 residues in the CDR3. V shed 5 bases, J shed 6 bases, and the junction held 7 bases outside the gene matches. Germline CDR1 and CDR2: SGHVS and FNYEAQ. The CDR3 nucleotides read TGTGCCAGCAGCCCCGGGACAGGGGAACTTCAGCCCCAGCATTTT. Protein: CASSPGTGELQPQHF.

This chain links TRBV2 with TRBJ2-4, with 7 bases aligning to TRBD1. The ends lost 3 bases at V and 9 bases at J; junction bases unmatched: 5. The CDR3 runs 13 residues. Germline V lookup: CDR1 SNHLY, CDR2 FYNNEI. DNA of the CDR3: TGTGCCAGCAGTGATTCACAGGGGACCATTCAGTACTTC. It specifies CASSDSQGTIQYF.

The chain couples TRBV29-1 to TRBJ1-5; the D gene is possibly TRBD1 (6 bases). Germline-derived CDR1 and CDR2 are SQVTM and ANQGSEA. V was shortened by 4 bases and J by 4 bases, with 11 bases between the two germline ends. The CDR3 length is 13 residues. DNA for the CDR3: TGCAGCGTTGCTCAGGGGTGGAATCAGCCCCAGCATTTT. It codes for CSVAQGWNQPQHF.

The chain recombines TRBV7-9 with TRBJ1-2; TRBD1 aligns across 10 bases. This CDR3 contains 15 residues. V shed 0 bases and J 8 bases; nucleotides not matched to a gene: 6. Germline CDR1 and CDR2: SEHNR and FQNEAQ (reference sequence). CDR3 region: CASSLAGTGVKGYTF. For the CDR3, the DNA is TGTGCCAGCAGCTTAGCGGGGACAGGGGTTAAAGGCTACACCTTC.

The chain employs TRBV6-5 and TRBJ1-1; the D is unclear. Germline V gives CDR1 MNHEY, CDR2 SVGAGI. The CDR3 consists of 12 residues. The V gene lost 2 bases and the J gene lost 8 bases, with 9 bases spanning the gap. The DNA for the CDR3 is TGTGCCAGCAGTTACGGTGGGGTCGAAGCTTTCTTT. The encoded protein is CASSYGGVEAFF.

Only one count was recorded for this clone. V usage is TRBV3-1 (or the pseudogene TRBV3-2) and J usage is TRBJ1-1; D unresolved. This CDR3 region has 15 residues. Trimming removed 0 bases from V and 0 bases from J, with 8 bases in between. CDR1 is LGHDT, CDR2 YNNKEL, per germline (reference sequence). The DNA of the CDR3 is TGTGCCAGCAGCCAAGAACGGGGAATGAACACTGAAGCTTTCTTT. It specifies CASSQERGMNTEAFF.

V and J are TRBV15 and TRBJ1-1; no reliable D call. V was trimmed by 0 bases and J by 11 bases, leaving 10 bases between them. The CDR3 has 12 amino acids. Germline assignment: CDR1 LNHNV and CDR2 YYDKDF (reference sequence). CDR3 residues: CATSRDPSRAFF. In DNA, the CDR3 is TGTGCCACCAGCAGAGATCCGTCGAGGGCTTTCTTT.

The genes are TRBV7-2 and TRBJ2-2, with 10 bases lining up with TRBD1. Germline lookup yields CDR1 SGHTA and CDR2 FQGNSA. The junction had 7 bases not matched to a gene; V was cut back by 6 bases and J by 9 bases. The CDR3 covers 14 residues. The CDR3 coding sequence is TGTGCCAGCAGAGCCGGGACAGGGGAACGGGAGCTGTTTTTT. Its translation is CASRAGTGERELFF.

V usage is TRBV24-1 and J usage is TRBJ2-3, with a possible D match to TRBD1 (6 bases). Germline CDR1 and CDR2: KGHDR and SFDVKD. Deletions cut 5 bases from V and 2 bases from J, with 13 bases between. This CDR3 has 15 amino acids. Here the CDR3 DNA reads TGTGCCACCAGTGCAGCAGGGGCCCTCACAGATACGCAGTATTTT. Protein sequence: CATSAAGALTDTQYF.

V usage is TRBV5-5 and J usage is TRBJ1-2; no reliable D call. CDR1 SGHKS and CDR2 YYEKEE come from the germline V gene (reference sequence). Trimming removed 2 bases at V and 4 bases at J, with 12 bases between. CDR3 size: 14 residues. CDR3: CASSFRTQSYGYTF. The CDR3 DNA is TGTGCCAGCAGCTTCCGGACTCAGTCCTATGGCTACACCTTC.

This clone has just one count. V gene TRBV5-1 combines with J gene TRBJ1-1; D unclear. There are 14 residues in the CDR3. Germline V gene data show CDR1 as SGHRS and CDR2 as YFSETQ. With 2 bases removed from V and 8 bases from J, the gap between germline ends came to 16 bases. In DNA form, the CDR3 reads TGCGCCAGCAGCTTAAGGACGGATCCACTCGAAGCTTTCTTT. Translation gives CASSLRTDPLEAFF.

This clone came up once. The V gene is TRBV29-1, the J gene TRBJ2-2; TRBD2 agrees at 7 bases. V gave up 5 bases and J gave up 5 bases; unmatched junction bases: 5. Germline V gene data show CDR1 as SQVTM and CDR2 as ANQGSEA. The length of the CDR3 is 13 residues. The chain's CDR3 is CSVRASGTGELFF. For the CDR3, the DNA is TGCAGCGTTAGGGCTAGCGGAACCGGGGAGCTGTTTTTT.

In nucleotides, the CDR3 is TGTGCCAGCAGTCGGGACAGTACAACTAATGAAAAACTGTTTTTT. This codes for CASSRDSTTNEKLFF. The rearrangement links TRBV2 to TRBJ1-4, with TRBD1 matching over 7 bases. This CDR3 contains 15 residues. Germline values: CDR1 SNHLY, CDR2 FYNNEI. With V trimmed by 5 bases and J by 0 bases, 3 bases remained unmatched.